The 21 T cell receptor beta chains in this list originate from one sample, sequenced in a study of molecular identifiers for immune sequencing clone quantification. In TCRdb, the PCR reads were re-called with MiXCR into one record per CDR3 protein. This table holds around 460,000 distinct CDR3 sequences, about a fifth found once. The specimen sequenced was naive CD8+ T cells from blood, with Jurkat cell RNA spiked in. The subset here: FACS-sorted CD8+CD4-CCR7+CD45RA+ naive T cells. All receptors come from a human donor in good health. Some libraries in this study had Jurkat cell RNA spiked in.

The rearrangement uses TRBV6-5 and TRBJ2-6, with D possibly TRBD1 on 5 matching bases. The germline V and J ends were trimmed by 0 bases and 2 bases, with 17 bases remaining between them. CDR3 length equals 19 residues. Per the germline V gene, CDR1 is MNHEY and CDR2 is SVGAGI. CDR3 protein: CASSYSTVSRFPGANVLTF. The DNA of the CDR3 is TGTGCCAGCAGTTACTCGACAGTTAGCCGTTTTCCTGGGGCCAACGTCCTGACTTTC.

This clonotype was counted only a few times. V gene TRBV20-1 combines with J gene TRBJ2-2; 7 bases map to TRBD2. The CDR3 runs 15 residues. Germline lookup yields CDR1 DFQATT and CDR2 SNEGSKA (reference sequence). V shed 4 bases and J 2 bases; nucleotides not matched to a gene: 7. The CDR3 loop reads CSAIKRGDNTGELFF. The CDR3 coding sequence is TGCAGTGCTATAAAGCGGGGAGATAACACCGGGGAGCTGTTTTTT.

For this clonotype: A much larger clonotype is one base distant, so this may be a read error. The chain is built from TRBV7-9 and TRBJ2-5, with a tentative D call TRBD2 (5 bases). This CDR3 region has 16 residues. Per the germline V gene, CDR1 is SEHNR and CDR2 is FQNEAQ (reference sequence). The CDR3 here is CAGSWTRDTSPETQYF. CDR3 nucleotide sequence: TGTGCCGGCAGCTGGACCCGGGATACTTCCCCAGAGACCCAGTACTTC.

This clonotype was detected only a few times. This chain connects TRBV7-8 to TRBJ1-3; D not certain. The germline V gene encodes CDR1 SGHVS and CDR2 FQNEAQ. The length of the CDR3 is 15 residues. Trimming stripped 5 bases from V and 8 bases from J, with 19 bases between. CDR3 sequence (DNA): TGTGCCAGCAGCCCTTCATTCCAGACGTCGGACACCATATATTTT. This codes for CASSPSFQTSDTIYF.

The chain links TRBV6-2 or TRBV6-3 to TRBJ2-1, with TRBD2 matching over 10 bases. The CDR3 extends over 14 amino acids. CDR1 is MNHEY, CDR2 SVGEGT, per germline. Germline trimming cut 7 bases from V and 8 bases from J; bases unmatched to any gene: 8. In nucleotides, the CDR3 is TGTGCCAGCAAGAGTAGCGGGAGGATCTATGAGCAGTTCTTC. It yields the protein CASKSSGRIYEQFF.

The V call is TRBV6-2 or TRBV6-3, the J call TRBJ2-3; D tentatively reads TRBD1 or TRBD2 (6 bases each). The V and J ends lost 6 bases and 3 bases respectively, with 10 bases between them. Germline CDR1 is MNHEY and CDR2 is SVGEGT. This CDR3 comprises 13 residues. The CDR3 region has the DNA TGTGCCAGCAGATGGAGGGGGACAGATACGCAGTATTTT. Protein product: CASRWRGTDTQYF.

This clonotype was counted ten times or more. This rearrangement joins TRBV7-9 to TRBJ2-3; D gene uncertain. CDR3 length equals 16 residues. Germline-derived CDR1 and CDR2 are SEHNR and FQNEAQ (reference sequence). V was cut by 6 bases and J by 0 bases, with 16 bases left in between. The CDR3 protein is CASRNLVGFSTDTQYF. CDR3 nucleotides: TGTGCCAGCAGAAATCTCGTGGGGTTCAGCACAGATACGCAGTATTTT. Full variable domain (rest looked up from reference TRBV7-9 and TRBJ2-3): DTGVSQNPRHKITKRGQNVTFRCDPISEHNRLYWYRQTLGQGPEFLTYFQNEAQLEKSRLLSDRFSAERPKGSFSTLEIQRTEQGDSAMYLCASRNLVGFSTDTQYFGPGTRLTVL.

The CDR3 nucleotides are TGTGCCAGCAGTTCATCCCCGAGCCGCTCCTATAATTCACCCCTCCACTTT. This encodes CASSSSPSRSYNSPLHF. The gene calls are TRBV7-6 and TRBJ1-6; D is uncertain. The V gene's germline CDR1 is SGHVS and CDR2 FNYEAQ. The CDR3 length is 17 residues. Trimming took off 6 bases at V and 0 bases at J, with 15 bases between the two ends.

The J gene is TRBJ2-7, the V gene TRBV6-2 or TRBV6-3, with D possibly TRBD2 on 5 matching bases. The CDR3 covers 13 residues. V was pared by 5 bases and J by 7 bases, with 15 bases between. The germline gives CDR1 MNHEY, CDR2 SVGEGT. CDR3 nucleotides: TGTGCCAGCAGTCCCGGTTGGCCGGGAGAGCAGTACTTC. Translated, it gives CASSPGWPGEQYF.

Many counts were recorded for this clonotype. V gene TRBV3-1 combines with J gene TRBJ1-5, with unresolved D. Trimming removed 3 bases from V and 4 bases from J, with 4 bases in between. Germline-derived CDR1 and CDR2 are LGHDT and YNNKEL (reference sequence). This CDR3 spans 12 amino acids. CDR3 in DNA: TGTGCCAGCAGCCATAAGAATCAGCCCCAGCATTTT. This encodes CASSHKNQPQHF.

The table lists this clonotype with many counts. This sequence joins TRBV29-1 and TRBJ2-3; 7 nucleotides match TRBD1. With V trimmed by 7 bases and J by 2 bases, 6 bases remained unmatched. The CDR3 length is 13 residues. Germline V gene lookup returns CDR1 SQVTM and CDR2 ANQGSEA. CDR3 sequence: CSADRADTDTQYF. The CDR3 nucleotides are TGCAGCGCTGACAGGGCCGACACAGATACGCAGTATTTT.

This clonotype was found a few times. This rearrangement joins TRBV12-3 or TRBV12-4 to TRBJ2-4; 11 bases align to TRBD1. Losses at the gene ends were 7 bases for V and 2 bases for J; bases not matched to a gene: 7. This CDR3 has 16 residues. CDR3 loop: CASTWTGGETKNIQYF. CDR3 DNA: TGTGCCAGCACCTGGACAGGGGGCGAGACCAAAAACATTCAGTACTTC.

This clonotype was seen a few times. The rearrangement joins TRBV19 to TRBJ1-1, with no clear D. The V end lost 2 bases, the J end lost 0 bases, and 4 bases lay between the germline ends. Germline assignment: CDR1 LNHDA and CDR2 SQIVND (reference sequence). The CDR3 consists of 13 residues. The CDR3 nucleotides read TGTGCCAGTAGTATATCAATGAACACTGAAGCTTTCTTT. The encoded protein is CASSISMNTEAFF. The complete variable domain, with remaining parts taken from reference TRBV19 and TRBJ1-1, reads DGGITQSPKYLFRKEGQNVTLSCEQNLNHDAMYWYRQDPGQGLRLIYYSQIVNDFQKGDIAEGYSVSREKKESFPLTVTSAQKNPTAFYLCASSISMNTEAFFGQGTRLTVV.

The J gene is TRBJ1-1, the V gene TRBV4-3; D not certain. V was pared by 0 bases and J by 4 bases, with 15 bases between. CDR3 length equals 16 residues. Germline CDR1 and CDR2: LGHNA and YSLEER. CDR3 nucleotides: TGCGCCAGCAGCCAAGATCGAGGGATCCGGGGCACTGAAGCTTTCTTT. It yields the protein CASSQDRGIRGTEAFF.

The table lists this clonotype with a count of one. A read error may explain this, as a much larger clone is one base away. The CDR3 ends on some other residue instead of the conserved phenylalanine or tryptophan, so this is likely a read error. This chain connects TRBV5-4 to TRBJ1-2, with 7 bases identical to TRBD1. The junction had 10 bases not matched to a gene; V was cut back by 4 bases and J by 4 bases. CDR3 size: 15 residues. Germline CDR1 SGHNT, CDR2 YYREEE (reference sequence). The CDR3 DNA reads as TGTGCCAGCAGCGCCAGGGACAGCAGTTTCTATGGCTACACCTCC. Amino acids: CASSARDSSFYGYTS.

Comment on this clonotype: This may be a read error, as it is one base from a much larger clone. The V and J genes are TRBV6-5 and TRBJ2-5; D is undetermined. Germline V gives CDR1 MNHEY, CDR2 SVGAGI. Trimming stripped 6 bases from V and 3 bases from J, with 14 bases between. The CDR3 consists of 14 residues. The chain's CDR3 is CASSDHRIKETQYF. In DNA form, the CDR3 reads TGTGCCAGCAGCGACCACCGTATAAAAGAGACCCAGTACTTC.

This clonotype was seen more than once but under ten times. Here the CDR3 DNA reads TGTGCCAGCATAAGGACAGGTGGGGAGACCCAGTACTTC. Translating gives CASIRTGGETQYF. This rearrangement joins TRBV13 to TRBJ2-5; 7 bases agree with TRBD1. The CDR3 has 13 residues. Germline loops: CDR1 PRHDT, CDR2 FYEKMQ (reference sequence). J was trimmed by 5 bases and V by 7 bases; bases with no gene match: 7.

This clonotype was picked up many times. The CDR3 DNA sequence: TGTGCCAGCAGCTTGGTTGTTGTCCCGTTGCAAGAGACCCAGTACTTC. Protein sequence: CASSLVVVPLQETQYF. V usage is TRBV5-5 and J usage is TRBJ2-5; D gene ambiguous. CDR1 is SGHKS, CDR2 YYEKEE, per germline (reference sequence). Deletions cut 0 bases from V and 2 bases from J, with 14 bases between. The CDR3 is made up of 16 amino acids.

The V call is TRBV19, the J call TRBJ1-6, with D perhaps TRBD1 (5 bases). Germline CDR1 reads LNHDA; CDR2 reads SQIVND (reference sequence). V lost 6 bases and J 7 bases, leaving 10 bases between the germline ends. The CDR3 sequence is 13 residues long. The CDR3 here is CASSTGLNSPLHF. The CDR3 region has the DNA TGTGCCAGTAGCACGGGACTGAATTCACCCCTCCACTTT.

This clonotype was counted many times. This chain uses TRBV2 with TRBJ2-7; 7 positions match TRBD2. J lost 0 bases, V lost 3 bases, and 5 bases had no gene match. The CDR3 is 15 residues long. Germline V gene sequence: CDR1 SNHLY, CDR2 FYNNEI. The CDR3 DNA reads TGTGCCAGCAGTGAGACTAGCTCTAGCTCCTACGAGCAGTACTTC. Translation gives CASSETSSSSYEQYF.

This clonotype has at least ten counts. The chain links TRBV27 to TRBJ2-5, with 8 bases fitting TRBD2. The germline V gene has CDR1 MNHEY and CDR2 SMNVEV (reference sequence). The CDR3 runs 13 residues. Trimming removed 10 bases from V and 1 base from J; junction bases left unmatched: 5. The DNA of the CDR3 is TGTGCCACCCGGGGGGGTCTCCAAGAGACCCAGTACTTC. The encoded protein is CATRGGLQETQYF.